This TCR beta chain was recovered during a study of human versus mouse CDR3 diversity and MHC coevolution. Study in general: immunoSEQ was reported to reach one in 200,000 T cells sensitivity. Study conclusions and caveats: Humans had the largest estimated TCR beta repertoire, around 1.6 million clonotypes. Human CDR3s averaged more deletions and insertions than mouse CDR3s. The lowest clonal inequality scores came from most of the three human donors.

The CDR3 is made up of 13 amino acids. Looked up from germline, CDR1 is ENHRY and CDR2 is SYGVKD. J gave up 6 bases and V 6 bases, and 2 bases lay outside the gene matches. Notes on this clone: The antigen remains undetermined.

The method was immunoSEQ multiplex PCR; TCRdb's version includes in-frame clones alone and lacks a portion of them. Of around 74,000 clones listed, under 95% are singletons. The clonotype was recovered from a person aged 30 to 69 in good health. J is TRBJ1-1 and V is TRBV10-3; 12 positions agree with TRBD1. The sequenced material came from naive CD4+ T cells from blood. Subset given: CD45RO-negative CD62L-positive naive CD4 T cells. CDR3: CAIRGQGASEAFF. The CDR3, as DNA: TGTGCCATCAGGGGACAGGGGGCCTCTGAAGCTTTCTTT.